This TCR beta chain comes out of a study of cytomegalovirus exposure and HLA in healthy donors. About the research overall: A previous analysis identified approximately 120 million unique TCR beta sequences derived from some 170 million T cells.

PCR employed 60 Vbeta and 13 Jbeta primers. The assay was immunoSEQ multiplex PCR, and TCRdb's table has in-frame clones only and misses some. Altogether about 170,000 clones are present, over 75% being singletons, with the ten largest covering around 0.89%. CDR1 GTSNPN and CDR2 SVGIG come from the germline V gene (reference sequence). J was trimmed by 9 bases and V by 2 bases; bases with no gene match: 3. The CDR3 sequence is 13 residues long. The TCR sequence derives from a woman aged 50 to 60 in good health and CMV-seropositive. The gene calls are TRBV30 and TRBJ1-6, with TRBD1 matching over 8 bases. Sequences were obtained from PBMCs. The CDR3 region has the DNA TGTGCCTGGAGTCCAGGGGGCCGTTCACCCCTCCACTTT. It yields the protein CAWSPGGRSPLHF.